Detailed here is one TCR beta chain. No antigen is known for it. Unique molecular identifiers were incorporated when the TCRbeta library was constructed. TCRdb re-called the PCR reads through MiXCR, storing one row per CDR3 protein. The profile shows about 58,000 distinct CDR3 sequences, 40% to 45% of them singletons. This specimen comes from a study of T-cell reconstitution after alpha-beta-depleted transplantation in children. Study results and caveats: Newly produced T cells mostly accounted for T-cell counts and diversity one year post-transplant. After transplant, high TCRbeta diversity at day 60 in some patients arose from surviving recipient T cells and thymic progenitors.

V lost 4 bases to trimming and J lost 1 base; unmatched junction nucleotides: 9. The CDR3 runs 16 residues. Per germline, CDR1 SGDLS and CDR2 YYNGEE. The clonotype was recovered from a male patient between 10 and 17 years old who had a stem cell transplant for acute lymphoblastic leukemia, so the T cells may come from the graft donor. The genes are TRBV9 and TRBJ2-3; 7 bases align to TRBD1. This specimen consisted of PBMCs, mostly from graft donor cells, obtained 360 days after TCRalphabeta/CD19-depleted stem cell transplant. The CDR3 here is CASSLYRDRRTDTQYF. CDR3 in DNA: TGTGCCAGCAGCCTATACCGGGACAGACGCACAGATACGCAGTATTTT.